This paragraph covers one T cell receptor (beta chain) sequence. The data were obtained in a study of control samples from healthy donors and cancer patients. The CDR3 has 16 amino acids. V lost 3 bases and J lost 4, with 18 bases in between. Germline CDR1 is SGHTA and CDR2 is FQGNSA. Repertoires were generated with immunoSEQ multiplex PCR, while TCRdb's copy carries only in-frame clones and drops some. The data show about 84,000 clones, approximately 82% seen once. V is TRBV7-2 and J is TRBJ1-2; no clear D gene. The sequencing sample was made of PBMCs. The sequence derives from a man between 60 and 75 years old with head and neck cancer. Here the CDR3 reads CASSFSPFSRAYGYTF. The CDR3 bases are TGTGCCAGCAGCTTTTCCCCATTTTCAAGGGCCTATGGCTACACCTTC. Combining the CDR3 with reference TRBV7-2 and TRBJ1-2 gives the whole variable domain GAGVSQSPSNKVTEKGKDVELRCDPISGHTALYWYRQSLGQGLEFLIYFQGNSAPDKSGLPSDRFSAERTGGSVSTLTIQRTQQEDSAVYLCASSFSPFSRAYGYTFGSGTRLTVV.